This T cell receptor beta chain was sequenced in a study of T cells after yellow fever vaccination. For the study at large: SMART-Seq v4 Ultra Low Input handled preparation of low-cell-number fractions. Study results and caveats: Contaminants from the bulk population, in the form of abundant clonotypes, could be found in FACS-sorted repertoires.

V lost 0 bases to trimming and J lost 5 bases, with 7 bases between them. Per the germline V gene, CDR1 is LGHNA and CDR2 is YNFKEQ. The CDR3 spans 13 residues. Via MiXCR, TCRdb re-called the 5' RACE reads, giving one row per CDR3 protein. Altogether approximately 250,000 distinct CDR3 sequences are present, about 7% being singletons, with the ten largest covering approximately 1%. This clonotype was seen a handful of times. The antigen remains unidentified. The TCR originated in a man under 40 who received the YFV17D yellow fever vaccine. This chain connects TRBV4-2 to TRBJ1-2, with a tentative D call TRBD1 (5 bases). Source: CD4+ T cells sorted from PBMCs, taken on the day of the yellow fever booster vaccination. The CDR3 nucleotides read TGTGCCAGCAGCCAAGAGGGGGGATATGGCTACACCTTC. Residues: CASSQEGGYGYTF.